A single sample is the source of the 31 T cell receptor beta chains below, sequenced in a study of T cell responses to AZD1222 COVID-19 vaccine. Produced via immunoSEQ multiplex PCR; TCRdb's table is partial and in-frame only. The repertoire holds roughly 150,000 clones, with approximately 88% as singletons. Here the sequenced sample was peripheral blood, taken on day 0 of AZD1222 vaccination. The receptor source for this set is an adult in good health.

This clone was seen only once. This chain connects TRBV9 to TRBJ1-2; D is undetermined. Germline assignment: CDR1 SGDLS and CDR2 YYNGEE. With 0 bases removed from V and 4 bases from J, the gap between germline ends came to 4 bases. This CDR3 comprises 12 residues. CDR3 DNA sequence: TGTGCCAGCAGCGTAGAAGGCTATGGCTACACCTTC. Encoded protein: CASSVEGYGYTF.

V gene TRBV6-4 combines with J gene TRBJ1-5; D gene uncertain. Germline lookup yields CDR1 MRHNA and CDR2 SNTAGT. There are 13 residues in the CDR3. With 3 bases removed from V and 0 bases from J, the gap between germline ends came to 3 bases. CDR3 sequence reads: CASSEGSNQPQHF. CDR3 DNA sequence: TGTGCCAGCAGTGAGGGTAGCAATCAGCCCCAGCATTTT.

This chain links TRBV11-2 with TRBJ1-6; no firm D call. V dropped 3 bases and J dropped 4 bases, with 13 bases sitting between them. The CDR3 consists of 16 residues. Germline loops: CDR1 SGHAT, CDR2 FQNNGV. The CDR3 nucleotides are TGTGCCAGCAGCTTTTATCCGGAGGGATATAATTCACCCCTCCACTTT. Translation gives CASSFYPEGYNSPLHF.

This chain uses TRBV5-4 with TRBJ2-2; possible D gene TRBD2, 6 bases. CDR3 length: 15 residues. From germline, CDR1 is SGHNT and CDR2 YYREEE (reference sequence). V was shortened by 2 bases and J by 5 bases, with 13 bases between the two germline ends. The CDR3 bases are TGTGCCAGCAGCTTAAAGGGACTTAGTACCGGGGAGCTGTTTTTT. Translation: CASSLKGLSTGELFF. Full variable domain (rest looked up from reference TRBV5-4 and TRBJ2-2): ETGVTQSPTHLIKTRGQQVTLRCSSQSGHNTVSWYQQALGQGPQFIFQYYREEENGRGNFPPRFSGLQFPNYSSELNVNALELDDSALYLCASSLKGLSTGELFFGEGSRLTVL.

The genes are TRBV28 and TRBJ1-1, with 7 positions matching TRBD1. Per germline, CDR1 MDHEN and CDR2 SYDVKM. V lost 3 bases, J lost 4 bases, and 2 bases stayed unmatched. This CDR3 has 13 residues. This CDR3 reads CASSLAGGTEAFF. The DNA of the CDR3 is TGTGCCAGCAGTTTGGCAGGGGGCACTGAAGCTTTCTTT. The full variable domain, with the rest looked up from reference TRBV28 and TRBJ1-1, is DVKVTQSSRYLVKRTGEKVFLECVQDMDHENMFWYRQDPGLGLRLIYFSYDVKMKEKGDIPEGYSVSREKKERFSLILESASTNQTSMYLCASSLAGGTEAFFGQGTRLTVV.

DNA of the CDR3: TGTGCCAGCAGCTTACGAGTCCACCACGAGCAGTACTTC. It is translated as CASSLRVHHEQYF. The chain combines TRBV7-8 with TRBJ2-7; D call uncertain. Trimming left V 2 bases short and J 5 bases short, with 10 bases between. CDR3 length equals 13 residues. The V gene's germline CDR1 is SGHVS and CDR2 FQNEAQ. Combining the CDR3 with reference TRBV7-8 and TRBJ2-7 gives the whole variable domain GAGVSQSPRYKVAKRGQDVALRCDPISGHVSLFWYQQALGQGPEFLTYFQNEAQLDKSGLPSDRFFAERPEGSVSTLKIQRTQQEDSAVYLCASSLRVHHEQYFGPGTRLTVT.

CDR3 amino acids: CSASPRGLSTYEQYF. DNA of the CDR3: TGCAGTGCTAGTCCCAGGGGACTATCCACCTACGAGCAGTACTTC. This chain joins TRBV20-1 and TRBJ2-7; D is possibly TRBD2 (7 bases). Germline CDR1 DFQATT, CDR2 SNEGSKA (reference sequence). CDR3 length equals 15 residues. V shed 3 bases and J shed 2 bases, with 17 bases lying between them.

This chain links TRBV9 with TRBJ1-2, with D perhaps matching TRBD1 (6 bases). Trimming took 0 bases from V and 3 from J, leaving 9 bases between them. Germline assignment: CDR1 SGDLS and CDR2 YYNGEE. CDR3 length: 14 amino acids. The CDR3 region is CASSVGQGYYGYTF. The CDR3 DNA reads as TGTGCCAGCAGCGTAGGCCAGGGGTACTATGGCTACACCTTC.

This sequence joins TRBV7-8 and TRBJ1-3; D ambiguous. This CDR3 has 15 residues. V was pared by 8 bases and J by 0 bases, with 14 bases between. The germline gives CDR1 SGHVS, CDR2 FQNEAQ. DNA for the CDR3: TGTGCCAGCGGATTAACAACAGTCTCTGGAAACACCATATATTTT. It is translated as CASGLTTVSGNTIYF.

The CDR3 is CASSKAGVRPATNEKLFF. In nucleotides, the CDR3 is TGTGCCAGTAGTAAGGCCGGGGTCCGACCCGCAACTAATGAAAAACTGTTTTTT. The chain couples TRBV19 to TRBJ1-4; no reliable D call. The length of the CDR3 is 18 residues. Germline CDR1 and CDR2: LNHDA and SQIVND (reference sequence). V was shortened by 4 bases and J by 0 bases, with 18 bases between the two germline ends. Full variable domain (missing parts from reference TRBV19 and TRBJ1-4): DGGITQSPKYLFRKEGQNVTLSCEQNLNHDAMYWYRQDPGQGLRLIYYSQIVNDFQKGDIAEGYSVSREKKESFPLTVTSAQKNPTAFYLCASSKAGVRPATNEKLFFGSGTQLSVL.

This sequence joins TRBV18 and TRBJ2-2, with TRBD1 matching over 8 bases. Per germline, CDR1 KGHSH and CDR2 LQKENI. J lost 4 bases, V lost 6 bases, and 10 bases had no gene match. The CDR3 contains 16 residues. CDR3 sequence reads: CASSDGQGGSTGELFF. The CDR3, as DNA: TGTGCCAGCTCGGACGGACAGGGAGGAAGCACCGGGGAGCTGTTTTTT.

The gene calls are TRBV7-9 and TRBJ1-1; tentative D call: TRBD1 (5 bases). Germline V gene lookup returns CDR1 SEHNR and CDR2 FQNEAQ (reference sequence). This CDR3 region has 14 residues. Trimming left V 1 base short and J 8 bases short, with 14 bases between. The CDR3 sequence is CASSLGEGSIEAFF. CDR3 sequence (DNA): TGTGCCAGCAGCTTAGGTGAGGGGAGCATAGAAGCTTTCTTT. Drawing the rest from reference TRBV7-9 and TRBJ1-1, the complete variable domain is DTGVSQNPRHKITKRGQNVTFRCDPISEHNRLYWYRQTLGQGPEFLTYFQNEAQLEKSRLLSDRFSAERPKGSFSTLEIQRTEQGDSAMYLCASSLGEGSIEAFFGQGTRLTVV.

This clone was counted a single time. V gene TRBV7-9 combines with J gene TRBJ2-7; no reliable D call. Germline V gene data show CDR1 as SEHNR and CDR2 as FQNEAQ (reference sequence). V was pared by 3 bases and J by 5 bases, with 8 bases between. The CDR3 sequence is 12 residues long. CDR3 nucleotide sequence: TGTGCCAGCAGCTTTACGCTCCACGAGCAGTACTTC. It translates to CASSFTLHEQYF.

This clone occurred once. The genes are TRBV3-1 (or the pseudogene TRBV3-2) and TRBJ2-2, with a tentative D call TRBD1 (6 bases). Germline V gene sequence: CDR1 LGHDT, CDR2 YNNKEL (reference sequence). CDR3 length equals 15 residues. V was cut by 1 base and J by 3 bases, with 9 bases left in between. This chain's CDR3 is CASSQVGAHTGELFF. The CDR3 DNA sequence: TGTGCCAGCAGCCAAGTGGGGGCGCACACCGGGGAGCTGTTTTTT.

The chain employs TRBV7-2 and TRBJ2-2; 7 positions agree with TRBD2. The CDR3 length is 16 residues. Trimming cost V 5 bases and J 3 bases; bases outside gene matches: 9. Germline loops: CDR1 SGHTA, CDR2 FQGNSA. In nucleotides, the CDR3 is TGTGCCAGCAGCCCCCGGGACCGGGGGGACACCGGGGAGCTGTTTTTT. It is translated as CASSPRDRGDTGELFF.

The chain employs TRBV7-3 and TRBJ1-1, with TRBD1 identical over 7 bases. Germline V gene data show CDR1 as SGHTA and CDR2 as FQGTGA. Trimming removed 4 bases from V and 12 bases from J; junction bases left unmatched: 11. This CDR3 spans 13 amino acids. The CDR3 is CASSSLGGQEPFF. The CDR3 DNA follows: TGTGCCAGCAGCTCATTGGGCGGACAGGAGCCTTTCTTT.

The chain joins TRBV6-2 or TRBV6-3 to TRBJ2-2; D is undetermined. Germline loops: CDR1 MNHEY, CDR2 SVGEGT. The CDR3 consists of 14 residues. The V end was cut by 1 base, the J end by 6 bases, with 9 bases between. CDR3 amino acids: CASSYYRPPGELFF. The CDR3 DNA is TGTGCCAGCAGTTACTACAGACCTCCCGGGGAGCTGTTTTTT.

V is TRBV4-2 and J is TRBJ1-2; D unclear. V lost 1 base to trimming and J lost 7 bases, with 13 bases between them. The CDR3 spans 14 residues. Germline V lookup: CDR1 LGHNA, CDR2 YNFKEQ. CDR3 DNA sequence: TGTGCCAGCAGCCAAGCAGTCGGCGGAGTTGGCTACACCTTC. Its translation: CASSQAVGGVGYTF.

The chain uses TRBV7-3 and TRBJ1-1; no clear D gene. This CDR3 contains 12 residues. CDR1 SGHTA and CDR2 FQGTGA come from the germline V gene. The V end was cut by 5 bases, the J end by 4 bases, with 8 bases between. CDR3: CASSLGSTEAFF. In nucleotides, the CDR3 is TGTGCCAGCAGCCTTGGGAGCACTGAAGCTTTCTTT.

In its sample, this clone was seen once. The CDR3 reads CASSSGHNTEAFF. CDR3 DNA sequence: TGTGCCAGCAGCTCTGGACATAACACTGAAGCTTTCTTT. The rearrangement uses TRBV7-6 and TRBJ1-1; D perhaps matches TRBD1 (5 bases). Germline V CDR1 and CDR2: SGHVS, FNYEAQ. The V end was cut by 4 bases, the J end by 2 bases, with 8 bases between. CDR3 length: 13 residues.

V usage is TRBV11-3 and J usage is TRBJ2-5, with 9 bases identical to TRBD2. The V and J ends lost 0 bases and 4 bases, in that order; junction bases with no gene match: 6. The CDR3 length is 16 residues. Looked up from germline, CDR1 is SGHNT and CDR2 is YENEEA. DNA of the CDR3: TGTGCCAGCAGCTTAGATTCGGGCGGGAGGGGAGAGACCCAGTACTTC. Its protein is CASSLDSGGRGETQYF.

The CDR3 reads CASSYTKNGELFF. CDR3 coding DNA: TGTGCCAGCAGTTACACAAAGAACGGGGAGCTGTTTTTT. The chain uses TRBV6-5 and TRBJ2-2; D is unresolved. The CDR3 is 13 residues long. Per the germline V gene, CDR1 is MNHEY and CDR2 is SVGAGI. V lost 2 bases and J lost 7, with 8 bases in between.

The rearrangement links TRBV15 to TRBJ1-1, with 7 bases lining up with TRBD1. V shed 5 bases and J 8 bases; nucleotides not matched to a gene: 5. Germline V gives CDR1 LNHNV, CDR2 YYDKDF (reference sequence). The CDR3 has 12 amino acids. Here the CDR3 reads CATSETGVEAFF. The DNA of the CDR3 is TGTGCCACCAGCGAAACAGGGGTCGAAGCTTTCTTT.

This clone was seen a handful of times. The sample carries other DNA sequences with the same CDR3. V gene TRBV14 combines with J gene TRBJ2-7, with 9 bases that match TRBD2. The CDR3 covers 13 residues. Germline V gene data show CDR1 as SGHDN and CDR2 as FVKESK. V dropped 6 bases and J dropped 2; count of bases not matched to a gene: 2. The chain's CDR3 is CASRLAGAYEQYF. The CDR3 nucleotides are TGTGCCAGCAGATTAGCGGGAGCCTACGAGCAGTACTTC.

This chain uses TRBV9 with TRBJ1-2, with D unresolved. The length of the CDR3 is 12 residues. Germline values: CDR1 SGDLS, CDR2 YYNGEE. Trimming removed 0 bases from V and 6 bases from J, with 6 bases in between. The CDR3 nucleotides are TGTGCCAGCAGCGTAGGGGGTAATGGCTACACCTTC. It codes for CASSVGGNGYTF.

A few counts support this clone. CDR3 sequence (DNA): TGTGCCAGTACAAGGGACAGCGCATCTGGGGCCAACGTCCTGACTTTC. It encodes CASTRDSASGANVLTF. V gene TRBV19 combines with J gene TRBJ2-6; the match to TRBD1 covers 7 bases. This CDR3 comprises 16 residues. J gave up 1 base and V 7 bases, and 7 bases lay outside the gene matches. CDR1 and CDR2 (germline): LNHDA, SQIVND (reference sequence).

The V and J genes are TRBV4-2 and TRBJ2-1; 8 nucleotides match TRBD2. CDR3 length: 16 amino acids. Per the germline V gene, CDR1 is LGHNA and CDR2 is YNFKEQ. The V and J ends lost 0 bases and 5 bases, in that order; junction bases with no gene match: 6. CDR3 nucleotide sequence: TGTGCCAGCAGCCAAGATGGTAGCGGGGCCCACAATGAGCAGTTCTTC. This sequence encodes CASSQDGSGAHNEQFF.

In this sample, this clone turned up once. The gene calls are TRBV7-2 and TRBJ2-7; TRBD1 aligns across 7 bases. The germline gives CDR1 SGHTA, CDR2 FQGNSA. V lost 4 bases, J lost 3 bases, and 6 bases stayed unmatched. This CDR3 is built from 14 residues. For the CDR3, the DNA is TGTGCCAGCAGCTCCCGGGACAGCCGCTACGAGCAGTACTTC. Translated: CASSSRDSRYEQYF.

This chain uses TRBV6-5 with TRBJ1-1; D unresolved. CDR1 is MNHEY, CDR2 SVGAGI, per germline. The germline V and J ends were trimmed by 6 bases and 2 bases, with 13 bases remaining between them. The CDR3 is made up of 14 amino acids. The DNA for the CDR3 is TGTGCCAGCAGGGAGAGAGGTGAAAACACTGAAGCTTTCTTT. Its translation is CASRERGENTEAFF.

The chain combines TRBV6-2 or TRBV6-3 with TRBJ1-2; TRBD1 is a possible D gene (5 bases). The CDR3 totals 13 residues. Germline lookup yields CDR1 MNHEY and CDR2 SVGEGT. Trimming removed 6 bases from V and 4 bases from J, with 12 bases in between. CDR3 residues: CASSHNQGYGYTF. CDR3 nucleotide sequence: TGTGCCAGCAGCCACAACCAGGGCTATGGCTACACCTTC.

The chain employs TRBV27 and TRBJ2-1, with 7 positions matching TRBD2. The germline V gene has CDR1 MNHEY and CDR2 SMNVEV (reference sequence). The trim removed 0 bases at V and 9 bases at J, leaving 2 bases unmatched. CDR3 length: 13 residues. In DNA, the CDR3 is TGTGCCAGCAGTTTATCGTGGGGGGGTGAGCAGTTCTTC. Its protein product is CASSLSWGGEQFF.